This T cell receptor (beta chain) derives from a study of cytotoxic CD8 clonotypes in ibrutinib-treated CLL. The wider study: Per sample, productive templates averaged around 260,000 and productive rearrangements averaged 94,082.

CDR3 length: 16 amino acids. With 0 bases clipped from V and 2 bases from J, the junction kept 6 bases outside the gene matches. Germline CDR1 and CDR2: GTSNPN and SVGIG (reference sequence). Method: immunoSEQ multiplex PCR; TCRdb's copy keeps in-frame clones and lacks some. The sample gives roughly 220,000 clones, more than 65% of which show up once; approximately 5.9% is in the top ten. The origin of this receptor is a human donor with chronic lymphocytic leukemia. Sequencing was performed on PBMCs, taken after 12 months of ibrutinib treatment. V usage is TRBV30 and J usage is TRBJ2-3; 9 bases match TRBD2. The CDR3 sequence is CAWSVGASGTTDTQYF. DNA of the CDR3: TGTGCCTGGAGTGTGGGGGCTAGCGGGACCACAGATACGCAGTATTTT.